The next 13 T cell receptor beta chains were all read from a single sample in a study of circulating CD8 cells and anti-PD-1 response in melanoma (dated by TCRdb to 2020 to 2022). Using a BD FACSAria II cell sorter, four subsets defined by PD-1 and/or TIGIT were sorted from live CD3+CD8+TCRalphabeta+ cells. The sequencing machine was a NextSeq 500. TCR libraries were prepared from roughly 14 ng of total RNA with the QIAseq Immune Repertoire RNA Library Kit, Human TCR Panel. The public reads were quality trimmed at Q25 with fastp and then assembled into clones with MiXCR by TCRdb, keeping productive beta chains. Entries that share a CDR3 protein sequence are merged under the most common genes and DNA. This sample lists fewer than 1,500 distinct CDR3 sequences; roughly 10% were detected once. About 13% of the sample is held by the ten biggest clonotypes. Sequences were derived from CD8+ T cells from PBMCs, sampled at baseline or after one month of anti-PD-1 therapy (not recorded which). Every receptor here comes from a human donor with melanoma.

The chain is built from TRBV24-1 and TRBJ2-1, with D possibly TRBD2 on 7 matching bases. Trimming removed 0 bases at V and 8 bases at J, with 13 bases between. CDR1 and CDR2 from the germline V gene are KGHDR and SFDVKD. This CDR3 contains 15 residues. In DNA, the CDR3 is TGTGCCACCAGTGATTTGGCGGGGGCGCCGTATGAGCAGTTCTTC. This encodes CATSDLAGAPYEQFF.

By share, this clonotype ranks as medium-sized (0.01 to 0.1%). This sequence joins TRBV7-3 and TRBJ2-3, with D tentatively TRBD1 or TRBD2 (5 bases each). The germline gives CDR1 SGHTA, CDR2 FQGTGA. V gave up 1 base and J gave up 2 bases, with 10 bases separating them. This CDR3 has 15 residues. CDR3 sequence: CASSLSGGATDTQYF. The CDR3 coding sequence is TGTGCCAGCAGCTTAAGTGGGGGAGCCACAGATACGCAGTATTTT.

By share, this clonotype ranks as medium-sized (0.01 to 0.1%). This chain joins TRBV19 and TRBJ1-5; D unresolved. The CDR3 length is 14 residues. Trimming took off 4 bases at V and 6 bases at J, with 13 bases between the two ends. Germline V lookup: CDR1 LNHDA, CDR2 SQIVND (reference sequence). CDR3 bases: TGTGCCAGTAGTAACATCGGTCTGGGTCAGCCCCAGCATTTT. Encoded protein: CASSNIGLGQPQHF.

Relative to its sample, this clonotype is medium-sized (0.01 to 0.1%). The genes are TRBV4-2 and TRBJ2-7, with D perhaps matching TRBD1 or TRBD2 (5 bases each). CDR3 length: 12 residues. Germline CDR1 is LGHNA and CDR2 is YNFKEQ. V gave up 5 bases and J gave up 1 base, with 6 bases separating them. In DNA, the CDR3 is TGTGCCAGCAGCGGGGGATCCTACGAGCAGTACTTC. This codes for CASSGGSYEQYF.

This clonotype is termed hyperexpanded. CDR3 sequence reads: CSVPGQIQETQYF. As DNA, the CDR3 is TGCAGCGTTCCGGGACAGATACAAGAGACCCAGTACTTC. The chain is built from TRBV29-1 and TRBJ2-5; 7 positions match TRBD1. The CDR3 spans 13 residues. V lost 5 bases to trimming and J lost 2 bases; unmatched junction nucleotides: 5. CDR1 is SQVTM and CDR2 is ANQGSEA in the germline V gene.

Relative to its sample, this clonotype is medium-sized. The J gene is TRBJ2-3, the V gene TRBV3-1, with a weak D call TRBD2 (5 bases). CDR1 is LGHDT, CDR2 YNNKEL, per germline (reference sequence). The CDR3 runs 20 residues. Trimming removed 1 base from V and 2 bases from J, with 25 bases in between. The CDR3 here is CASSQGLGTKPGFDTDTQYF. The DNA of the CDR3 is TGTGCCAGCAGCCAAGGATTGGGAACGAAACCGGGGTTCGACACAGATACGCAGTATTTT.

This clonotype is medium-sized by share. This sequence joins TRBV5-5 and TRBJ2-1; D might be TRBD1 or TRBD2, each matching 6 bases. V shed 5 bases and J shed 5 bases, with 17 bases lying between them. Looked up from germline, CDR1 is SGHKS and CDR2 is YYEKEE (reference sequence). This CDR3 has 15 residues. The CDR3 sequence: CASSLQGLPNNEQFF. For the CDR3, the DNA is TGTGCCAGCAGTTTACAGGGACTCCCCAACAATGAGCAGTTCTTC.

V gene TRBV4-3 combines with J gene TRBJ2-1; TRBD1 matches 11 bases. This CDR3 region has 14 residues. After removal of 6 bases from V and 7 bases from J, the junction contained 5 bases not matched to a gene. CDR1 and CDR2 from the germline V gene are LGHNA and YSLEER. DNA for the CDR3: TGCGCCAGCAGTAGTGGACAGGGGGCGAATGAGCAGTTCTTC. Translation: CASSSGQGANEQFF.

This clonotype is classed as medium-sized. V gene TRBV10-3 combines with J gene TRBJ2-2; D is perhaps TRBD1 (5 bases). Trimming pared 3 bases from V and 4 bases from J, leaving 12 bases between. This CDR3 is 15 amino acids long. Germline values: CDR1 ENHRY, CDR2 SYGVKD. The CDR3 DNA reads as TGTGCCATCAGTGATGTAGGACACCCCACCGGGGAGCTGTTTTTT. Its protein product is CAISDVGHPTGELFF.

In the case of this clonotype: This sequence is one base from a far larger clone and is likely a read error. This chain uses TRBV4-2 with TRBJ2-7; D may be TRBD2 (5 bases). In germline, CDR1 is LGHNA, CDR2 YNFKEQ. The CDR3 loop spans 16 amino acids. The CDR3 nucleotides read TGCGCCGGCAGCCAAGAAGCCAGCGGTAGCTCCTACGAGCAGTACTTC. Protein sequence: CAGSQEASGSSYEQYF.

This clonotype ranks as large. This sequence joins TRBV2 and TRBJ2-5, with 11 positions matching TRBD2. This CDR3 has 18 amino acids. V dropped 2 bases and J dropped 3; count of bases not matched to a gene: 11. Germline CDR1 reads SNHLY; CDR2 reads FYNNEI. The CDR3 reads CASSEKLAGGPEEETQYF. CDR3 coding DNA: TGTGCCAGCAGTGAAAAGCTAGCGGGGGGCCCCGAGGAAGAGACCCAGTACTTC.

By frequency in the sample, this clonotype is medium-sized. The J gene is TRBJ2-5, the V gene TRBV5-6; possible D gene TRBD2, 5 bases. The CDR3 covers 16 residues. The V end was cut by 2 bases, the J end by 5 bases, with 19 bases between. Germline V gene data show CDR1 as SGHDT and CDR2 as YYEEEE. The chain's CDR3 is CASSFHGRALLETQYF. The CDR3 bases are TGTGCCAGCAGCTTCCACGGGCGGGCACTACTTGAGACCCAGTACTTC.

By share, this clonotype counts as large. V gene TRBV7-2 combines with J gene TRBJ2-1; D perhaps matches TRBD2 (6 bases). The germline V gene encodes CDR1 SGHTA and CDR2 FQGNSA. The ends were cut back, 4 bases at V and 3 bases at J, with 13 bases in the middle. There are 15 residues in the CDR3. The CDR3 DNA reads as TGTGCCAGCAGCTCGGGACTTATATTCTACAATGAGCAGTTCTTC. It is translated as CASSSGLIFYNEQFF.